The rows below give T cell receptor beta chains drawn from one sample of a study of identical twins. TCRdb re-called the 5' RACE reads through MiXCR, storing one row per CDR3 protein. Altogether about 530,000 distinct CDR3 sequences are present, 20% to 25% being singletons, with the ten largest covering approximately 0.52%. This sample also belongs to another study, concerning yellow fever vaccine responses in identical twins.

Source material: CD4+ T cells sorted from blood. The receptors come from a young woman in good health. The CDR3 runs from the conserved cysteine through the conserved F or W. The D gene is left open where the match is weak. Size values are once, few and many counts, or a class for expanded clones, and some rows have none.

cdr3_aa: CSAGRDSSYNEQFF; d_call: TRBD1; v_call: TRBV29-1; clone_size: .
cdr3_aa: CASSAIAEANTGELFF; d_call: .; v_call: TRBV6-4; clone_size: .
cdr3_aa: CASSSRQDIYNEQFF; d_call: .; v_call: TRBV23-1; clone_size: .
cdr3_aa: CASSPIAGLYNEQFF; d_call: TRBD2; v_call: TRBV7-7; clone_size: .
cdr3_aa: CASSFARRGTEAFF; d_call: .; v_call: TRBV12-3/TRBV12-4; clone_size: few
cdr3_aa: CASNRDYTDTQYF; d_call: TRBD2; v_call: TRBV12-3/TRBV12-4; clone_size: few
cdr3_aa: CSASGATGNYGYTF; d_call: .; v_call: TRBV20-1; clone_size: .
cdr3_aa: CASRSYGSGASTDTQYF; d_call: TRBD2; v_call: TRBV6-1; clone_size: .
cdr3_aa: CASSVGGSETQYF; d_call: .; v_call: TRBV12-3/TRBV12-4; clone_size: few
cdr3_aa: CASSLVRGSAPNEKLFF; d_call: .; v_call: TRBV7-9; clone_size: .
cdr3_aa: CAISIQRQETQYF; d_call: .; v_call: TRBV15; clone_size: .
cdr3_aa: CASSHRGVATYNEQFF; d_call: .; v_call: TRBV3-1; clone_size: .
cdr3_aa: CAIKADSGNQPQHF; d_call: .; v_call: TRBV10-3; clone_size: few
cdr3_aa: CASSQAGTGEETQYF; d_call: TRBD1; v_call: TRBV4-2; clone_size: many
cdr3_aa: CASSREAVNTGELFF; d_call: .; v_call: TRBV3-1; clone_size: .
cdr3_aa: CASSVLDQIPTDTQYF; d_call: .; v_call: TRBV9; clone_size: few
cdr3_aa: CASGGTYNSPLHF; d_call: .; v_call: TRBV2; clone_size: .
cdr3_aa: CASSVEGNTEAFF; d_call: .; v_call: TRBV6-4; clone_size: many
cdr3_aa: CASSLVGQGGGYEQYF; d_call: TRBD1; v_call: TRBV7-2; clone_size: .
cdr3_aa: CASSSPGLAGETQYF; d_call: TRBD2; v_call: TRBV5-1; clone_size: many
cdr3_aa: CSADGLAGQTYNEQFF; d_call: TRBD2; v_call: TRBV20-1; clone_size: few
cdr3_aa: CASSGYSGANVLTF; d_call: .; v_call: TRBV6-2/TRBV6-3; clone_size: many
cdr3_aa: CASSYSGQGAIYYNEQFF; d_call: TRBD1; v_call: TRBV6-5; clone_size: few
cdr3_aa: CASSQERYGTDTQYF; d_call: .; v_call: TRBV4-2; clone_size: .